The rows below give T cell receptor beta chains drawn from one sample of a study of cytomegalovirus exposure and HLA in healthy donors. Generated by immunoSEQ multiplex PCR, the TCRdb table keeps only in-frame clones and is missing some. The data show some 180,000 clones, around 80% seen once. Sequencing was performed on PBMCs. Receptor source: a man between 18 and 29 years old in good health and CMV-seronegative. CDR3s include the opening cysteine and the closing phenylalanine or tryptophan. Fields, in order: CDR3 protein, CDR3 DNA, D gene, CDR3 length, J gene, V gene, clone size. The D gene is left open where the match is weak. Clone size is not always given. Where it is, it says once, few, many or a class for expanded clones.

CDR3aa: CASTSTSGGAGGQFF; CDR3nt: TGTGCCAGCACCTCAACTAGCGGGGGGGCCGGGGGGCAGTTCTTC; d_gene: TRBD2; len: 15; j_gene: TRBJ2-1; v_gene: TRBV2; abundance: -
CDR3aa: CASTIWQGNTGELFF; CDR3nt: TGTGCCAGCACCATTTGGCAGGGAAACACCGGGGAGCTGTTTTTT; d_gene: -; len: 15; j_gene: TRBJ2-2; v_gene: TRBV5-8; abundance: -
CDR3aa: CASRQGADGNTIYF; CDR3nt: TGTGCCAGTAGACAGGGGGCCGACGGAAACACCATATATTTT; d_gene: TRBD1; len: 14; j_gene: TRBJ1-3; v_gene: TRBV19; abundance: -
CDR3aa: CASSGLSGWLGELFF; CDR3nt: TGTGCCAGCAGCGGCTTGTCAGGGTGGCTCGGGGAGCTGTTTTTT; d_gene: -; len: 15; j_gene: TRBJ2-2; v_gene: TRBV4-2; abundance: -
CDR3aa: CASSLGGAMNTEAFF; CDR3nt: TGTGCCAGCAGTTTAGGGGGGGCGATGAACACTGAAGCTTTCTTT; d_gene: -; len: 15; j_gene: TRBJ1-1; v_gene: TRBV28; abundance: -
CDR3aa: CATRLLTGNTEAFF; CDR3nt: TGCGCCACCCGCCTTCTGACAGGGAACACTGAAGCTTTCTTT; d_gene: -; len: 14; j_gene: TRBJ1-1; v_gene: TRBV5-1; abundance: few
CDR3aa: CASSFPTGVAGNTIYF; CDR3nt: TGTGCCAGCAGCTTCCCGACAGGGGTAGCTGGAAACACCATATATTTT; d_gene: TRBD1; len: 16; j_gene: TRBJ1-3; v_gene: TRBV7-9; abundance: once
CDR3aa: CASSSGQRSNQPQHF; CDR3nt: TGTGCCAGCAGCTCCGGACAGAGAAGCAATCAGCCCCAGCATTTT; d_gene: -; len: 15; j_gene: TRBJ1-5; v_gene: TRBV5-6; abundance: few
CDR3aa: CASRAPSGRDYEQYF; CDR3nt: TGTGCCAGCAGGGCTCCTAGCGGGAGAGACTACGAGCAGTACTTC; d_gene: TRBD2; len: 15; j_gene: TRBJ2-7; v_gene: TRBV6-1; abundance: -
CDR3aa: CASSPAGVEQFF; CDR3nt: TGTGCCAGCTCACCTGCGGGAGTCGAGCAGTTCTTC; d_gene: TRBD2; len: 12; j_gene: TRBJ2-1; v_gene: TRBV18; abundance: -
CDR3aa: CASSQDNSPLHF; CDR3nt: TGTGCCAGTAGCCAGGATAATTCACCCCTCCACTTT; d_gene: -; len: 12; j_gene: TRBJ1-6; v_gene: TRBV19; abundance: -
CDR3aa: CASRTSGGLNEQFF; CDR3nt: TGTGCCAGCAGGACTAGCGGGGGGCTAAATGAGCAGTTCTTC; d_gene: TRBD2; len: 14; j_gene: TRBJ2-1; v_gene: TRBV6-5; abundance: -
CDR3aa: CAWSVGTGKYEQYF; CDR3nt: TGTGCCTGGAGTGTAGGGACAGGGAAGTACGAGCAGTACTTC; d_gene: TRBD1; len: 14; j_gene: TRBJ2-7; v_gene: TRBV30; abundance: -
CDR3aa: CASNGGGGSSYNEQFF; CDR3nt: TGCGCCAGCAACGGGGGGGGCGGTAGCTCCTACAATGAGCAGTTCTTC; d_gene: TRBD2; len: 16; j_gene: TRBJ2-1; v_gene: TRBV5-1; abundance: -
CDR3aa: CASSTRGGQGARGYTF; CDR3nt: TGTGCCAGCAGCACCCGAGGAGGGCAGGGGGCGCGAGGCTACACCTTC; d_gene: TRBD1; len: 16; j_gene: TRBJ1-2; v_gene: TRBV9; abundance: -
CDR3aa: CASSVGGQPNEKLFF; CDR3nt: TGTGCCAGCAGCGTAGGGGGACAGCCTAATGAAAAACTGTTTTTT; d_gene: TRBD1; len: 15; j_gene: TRBJ1-4; v_gene: TRBV9; abundance: -
CDR3aa: CASSEDRAGGETQYF; CDR3nt: TGTGCCAGCAGTGAAGACAGGGCAGGAGGAGAGACCCAGTACTTC; d_gene: -; len: 15; j_gene: TRBJ2-5; v_gene: TRBV6-1; abundance: few
CDR3aa: CASSYAVGAGYEKLFF; CDR3nt: TGTGCCAGCAGTTACGCGGTCGGCGCCGGGTATGAAAAACTGTTTTTT; d_gene: -; len: 16; j_gene: TRBJ1-4; v_gene: TRBV6-5; abundance: -
CDR3aa: CASSEGGVGNQPQHF; CDR3nt: TGTGCCAGCAGCGAGGGGGGGGTGGGCAATCAGCCCCAGCATTTT; d_gene: -; len: 15; j_gene: TRBJ1-5; v_gene: TRBV9; abundance: -
CDR3aa: CASRTRGDSNQPQHF; CDR3nt: TGTGCCAGCAGAACCCGCGGGGATAGCAATCAGCCCCAGCATTTT; d_gene: -; len: 15; j_gene: TRBJ1-5; v_gene: TRBV6-6; abundance: -
CDR3aa: CASRGGRTYNEQFF; CDR3nt: TGTGCCAGTAGGGGCGGGAGGACCTACAATGAGCAGTTCTTC; d_gene: TRBD2; len: 14; j_gene: TRBJ2-1; v_gene: TRBV7-2; abundance: -
CDR3aa: CASSVGGVNTGELFF; CDR3nt: TGTGCCAGCAGCGTAGGCGGGGTGAACACCGGGGAGCTGTTTTTT; d_gene: -; len: 15; j_gene: TRBJ2-2; v_gene: TRBV9; abundance: once
CDR3aa: CSSSSGLAGTRNEQFF; CDR3nt: TGTTCCAGCAGCTCGGGACTAGCGGGGACTCGCAATGAGCAGTTCTTC; d_gene: TRBD2; len: 16; j_gene: TRBJ2-1; v_gene: TRBV7-9; abundance: -
CDR3aa: CASSLAGEDDEQFF; CDR3nt: TGTGCCAGCAGCCTAGCGGGAGAGGATGATGAGCAGTTCTTC; d_gene: TRBD2; len: 14; j_gene: TRBJ2-1; v_gene: TRBV9; abundance: -
CDR3aa: CAWSVSTQLNTGELFF; CDR3nt: TGTGCCTGGAGTGTATCCACGCAACTGAACACCGGGGAGCTGTTTTTT; d_gene: -; len: 16; j_gene: TRBJ2-2; v_gene: TRBV30; abundance: -
CDR3aa: CASSSTGNIAYEQYF; CDR3nt: TGTGCCAGCAGCTCGACAGGAAATATAGCCTACGAGCAGTACTTC; d_gene: -; len: 15; j_gene: TRBJ2-7; v_gene: TRBV11-2; abundance: once
CDR3aa: CASSPRLGELFF; CDR3nt: TGTGCCAGCAGCCCCCGCCTAGGGGAGCTGTTTTTT; d_gene: -; len: 12; j_gene: TRBJ2-2; v_gene: TRBV11-3; abundance: -
CDR3aa: CASSVAIMVRAGVLVQETQYF; CDR3nt: TGTGCCAGCAGCGTAGCGATAATGGTTCGGGCAGGGGTGCTCGTCCAAGAGACCCAGTACTTC; d_gene: -; len: 21; j_gene: TRBJ2-5; v_gene: TRBV9; abundance: few
CDR3aa: CASSWLASGTQETQYF; CDR3nt: TGCGCCAGCAGCTGGTTGGCTAGCGGGACACAAGAGACCCAGTACTTC; d_gene: TRBD2; len: 16; j_gene: TRBJ2-5; v_gene: TRBV5-1; abundance: -
CDR3aa: CASSVAGVQETQYF; CDR3nt: TGTGCCAGCAGCGTGGCGGGGGTTCAAGAGACCCAGTACTTC; d_gene: TRBD2; len: 14; j_gene: TRBJ2-5; v_gene: TRBV7-2; abundance: few
CDR3aa: CASSLEPGSEAFF; CDR3nt: TGTGCCAGCAGCTTGGAGCCGGGGAGTGAAGCTTTCTTT; d_gene: -; len: 13; j_gene: TRBJ1-1; v_gene: TRBV5-8; abundance: -
CDR3aa: CASSRAGQGLYEQYF; CDR3nt: TGTGCCAGCAGCCGAGCGGGACAGGGGCTCTACGAGCAGTACTTC; d_gene: TRBD1; len: 15; j_gene: TRBJ2-7; v_gene: TRBV5-6; abundance: -
CDR3aa: CASSLLGGSRPEAFF; CDR3nt: TGCGCCAGCAGCCTCCTAGGAGGCTCCCGGCCTGAAGCTTTCTTT; d_gene: -; len: 15; j_gene: TRBJ1-1; v_gene: TRBV4-3; abundance: -
CDR3aa: CASSQQTSGDTGELFF; CDR3nt: TGCGCCAGCAGCCAACAGACTAGCGGGGACACCGGGGAGCTGTTTTTT; d_gene: TRBD2; len: 16; j_gene: TRBJ2-2; v_gene: TRBV4-3; abundance: -
CDR3aa: CASSSGANQPQHF; CDR3nt: TGTGCCAGTAGCTCAGGGGCCAATCAGCCCCAGCATTTT; d_gene: -; len: 13; j_gene: TRBJ1-5; v_gene: TRBV7-3; abundance: -
CDR3aa: CASSYPTGETQYF; CDR3nt: TGTGCCAGCAGCTATCCCACCGGAGAGACCCAGTACTTC; d_gene: -; len: 13; j_gene: TRBJ2-5; v_gene: TRBV5-6; abundance: -
CDR3aa: CASSAGQGYNEQFF; CDR3nt: TGTGCCAGCAGCGCGGGACAGGGGTATAATGAGCAGTTCTTC; d_gene: TRBD1; len: 14; j_gene: TRBJ2-1; v_gene: TRBV5-6; abundance: -
CDR3aa: CASSSIGDWLFF; CDR3nt: TGTGCCAGCAGCTCAATAGGAGACTGGCTGTTTTTT; d_gene: -; len: 12; j_gene: TRBJ2-2; v_gene: TRBV11-3; abundance: -
CDR3aa: CASSLGGTAFYGYTF; CDR3nt: TGTGCCAGCAGCTTGGGTGGGACAGCTTTCTATGGCTACACCTTC; d_gene: TRBD1; len: 15; j_gene: TRBJ1-2; v_gene: TRBV5-8; abundance: -
CDR3aa: CATSREQGGSYEQYF; CDR3nt: TGTGCCACCAGCAGGGAACAGGGGGGCTCCTACGAGCAGTACTTC; d_gene: TRBD1; len: 15; j_gene: TRBJ2-7; v_gene: TRBV15; abundance: few
CDR3aa: CASSALLAGNTGELFF; CDR3nt: TGTGCCAGCAGCGCCCTACTAGCGGGGAACACCGGGGAGCTGTTTTTT; d_gene: TRBD2; len: 16; j_gene: TRBJ2-2; v_gene: TRBV7-9; abundance: -
CDR3aa: CASSITTGFNEQFF; CDR3nt: TGTGCCAGCAGCATAACGACAGGGTTCAATGAGCAGTTCTTC; d_gene: TRBD1; len: 14; j_gene: TRBJ2-1; v_gene: TRBV11-2; abundance: -
CDR3aa: CSVGQGSLGYGYTF; CDR3nt: TGCAGCGTTGGTCAGGGCAGCCTCGGCTATGGCTACACCTTC; d_gene: -; len: 14; j_gene: TRBJ1-2; v_gene: TRBV29-1; abundance: -
CDR3aa: CASSQDSGTGNQPQHF; CDR3nt: TGTGCCAGCAGCCAAGACTCCGGGACAGGGAATCAGCCCCAGCATTTT; d_gene: TRBD1; len: 16; j_gene: TRBJ1-5; v_gene: TRBV4-2; abundance: -
CDR3aa: CASSLDDGGYTF; CDR3nt: TGTGCCAGCAGTCTAGACGACGGGGGCTACACCTTC; d_gene: -; len: 12; j_gene: TRBJ1-2; v_gene: TRBV5-4; abundance: -
CDR3aa: CASRLEIPGQGGNTGELFF; CDR3nt: TGTGCCAGCCGATTAGAGATCCCGGGACAGGGTGGGAACACCGGGGAGCTGTTTTTT; d_gene: TRBD1; len: 19; j_gene: TRBJ2-2; v_gene: TRBV2; abundance: -
CDR3aa: CASSYSRVSGANVLTF; CDR3nt: TGTGCCAGCAGTTACTCGAGGGTATCTGGGGCCAACGTCCTGACTTTC; d_gene: -; len: 16; j_gene: TRBJ2-6; v_gene: TRBV6-5; abundance: -
CDR3aa: CASSKTGTGWNTEAFF; CDR3nt: TGTGCCAGTAGCAAGACCGGGACAGGATGGAACACTGAAGCTTTCTTT; d_gene: TRBD1; len: 16; j_gene: TRBJ1-1; v_gene: TRBV19; abundance: -
CDR3aa: CASSLVQGVGYTF; CDR3nt: TGTGCCAGCAGCTTAGTACAGGGGGTTGGCTACACCTTC; d_gene: TRBD1; len: 13; j_gene: TRBJ1-2; v_gene: TRBV7-6; abundance: few
CDR3aa: CASSLAGGSETQYF; CDR3nt: TGTGCCAGCAGCTTGGCGGGGGGTAGCGAGACCCAGTACTTC; d_gene: TRBD2; len: 14; j_gene: TRBJ2-5; v_gene: TRBV7-2; abundance: -
CDR3aa: CASSLAGGQGNYGYTF; CDR3nt: TGCGCCAGCAGCTTGGCTGGGGGACAGGGAAACTATGGCTACACCTTC; d_gene: TRBD1; len: 16; j_gene: TRBJ1-2; v_gene: TRBV5-1; abundance: -
CDR3aa: CSGRDGYEQYF; CDR3nt: TGCAGCGGGAGGGACGGTTACGAGCAGTACTTC; d_gene: -; len: 11; j_gene: TRBJ2-7; v_gene: TRBV29-1; abundance: -
CDR3aa: CSVEAGPDGYTF; CDR3nt: TGCAGCGTTGAAGCAGGGCCGGATGGCTACACCTTC; d_gene: -; len: 12; j_gene: TRBJ1-2; v_gene: TRBV29-1; abundance: -
CDR3aa: CASSPNAGATRYEQYF; CDR3nt: TGTGCCAGCTCACCAAATGCGGGGGCGACAAGGTACGAGCAGTACTTC; d_gene: -; len: 16; j_gene: TRBJ2-7; v_gene: TRBV18; abundance: -